This T cell receptor beta chain appears in the sequencing data of a study of blood T cell repertoires in COVID-19. Study as a whole: The United States, Italy and Spain supplied acute and convalescent COVID-19 samples. From T cells, B-cell-depleted T cells, or PBMCs came the material, which was cDNA or gDNA.

As originally analysed: Using reference gene primer amplification, nucleated cell counts were estimated. Sequencing was performed with immunoSEQ multiplex PCR; in TCRdb, only in-frame clones are kept and a portion is missing. V and J calls and clone size follow that table, whereas D and trimming were derived from the DNA. The table records under 200,000 clones, roughly 86% of them present only once. The receptor's source is a man between 40 and 49 years old with active or convalescent COVID-19. Sequenced sample: peripheral blood.

The CDR3 spells CASIEDRGTDTQYF. The CDR3 nucleotides are TGTGCCAGCATTGAGGACAGGGGGACAGATACGCAGTATTTT. The rearrangement joins TRBV2 to TRBJ2-3, with 10 bases that match TRBD1. V shed 7 bases and J 3 bases; nucleotides not matched to a gene: 4. The CDR3 has 14 amino acids. The V gene's germline CDR1 is SNHLY and CDR2 FYNNEI.